The TCR beta chain under discussion was sequenced for a study of blood T cell repertoires in COVID-19. About the research overall: COVID-19 samples collected from the United States, Italy and Spain covered acute and convalescent phases. T cells, B-cell-depleted T cells, or PBMCs supplied cDNA or gDNA.

The germline V gene has CDR1 SGHNT and CDR2 YYREEE (reference sequence). This CDR3 comprises 18 residues. V lost 0 bases, J lost 2 bases, and 8 bases stayed unmatched. How the authors handled the data: Cell counts per sample came from amplifying reference gene primers. Here immunoSEQ multiplex PCR was the method, and the copy in TCRdb shows in-frame clones only, minus some. The DNA gave D and trimming, while V, J and clone size come from that table. The table records around 260,000 clones, 65% to 90% of them present only once. This clone was seen once. This sequence was found in a human donor in a cohort sampled during active COVID-19. The rearrangement links TRBV5-4 to TRBJ2-2; TRBD1 aligns across 9 bases. The sequenced material came from peripheral blood. DNA of the CDR3: TGTGCCAGCAGCTTGGTTCGGACAGGGGACGATAACACCGGGGAGCTGTTTTTT. It yields the protein CASSLVRTGDDNTGELFF.